This TCR beta chain was identified in a study of PD-1 blockade in classical Hodgkin lymphoma. Relapses following autologous stem cell transplantation were seen in all patients, with brentuximab vedotin exposure varying. Germline CDR1 SGHNT, CDR2 YYREEE (reference sequence). Trimming removed 0 bases from V and 3 bases from J; junction bases left unmatched: 5. The CDR3 is 15 amino acids. TCRdb keeps only in-frame clones here, not all; method: immunoSEQ multiplex PCR. The profile shows about 21,000 clones, about two thirds of them singletons. This chain uses TRBV5-4 with TRBJ2-7, with TRBD1 matching over 8 bases. The input for sequencing was peripheral blood mononuclear cells (PBMCs), taken at baseline. The TCR sequence derives from a human donor with classical Hodgkin lymphoma. CDR3 DNA: TGTGCCAGCAGCTTGGGAGGGACAGGCGTCTACGAGCAGTACTTC. Amino acids: CASSLGGTGVYEQYF.